Listed below are T cell receptor beta chains from one sample, sequenced in a study of blood T cell repertoires in COVID-19. Using immunoSEQ multiplex PCR, the repertoire was profiled, and TCRdb retains in-frame clones only, with some absent. Here the sample spans around 130,000 clones, 84% being singletons. The sequencing sample was made of PBMCs or T cells enriched from blood (not recorded which). The source is a middle-aged man with acute COVID-19. Each CDR3 is given with its conserved first and last residue. The D gene is left open where the match is weak. Expanded clones are given a class, and other clones once, few, many or no size at all.

J gene: TRBJ2-3
D gene: TRBD2
clone size: few
V gene: TRBV5-1
CDR3 DNA: TGCGCCAGCGCCCCGGCGCGGGGGGTGTCCACAGATACGCAGTATTTT
CDR3 protein: CASAPARGVSTDTQYF

J gene: TRBJ1-1
D gene: NA
clone size: NA
V gene: TRBV6-5
CDR3 DNA: TGTGCCAGCAGGCACAGGGTGAACACTGAAGCTTTCTTT
CDR3 protein: CASRHRVNTEAFF

J gene: TRBJ2-1
D gene: TRBD2
clone size: NA
V gene: TRBV2
CDR3 DNA: TGTGCCAGCACCGCACTAGCGGGGGGGTACAATGAGCAGTTCTTC
CDR3 protein: CASTALAGGYNEQFF

J gene: TRBJ2-1
D gene: TRBD2
clone size: once
V gene: TRBV5-4
CDR3 DNA: TGTGCCAGCAGCCCTTTAGCGGGGGCCCTTGGTGAGCAGTTCTTC
CDR3 protein: CASSPLAGALGEQFF

J gene: TRBJ2-4
D gene: TRBD1
clone size: NA
V gene: TRBV15
CDR3 DNA: TGTGCCACCAGCAGGGGGGTACAGGGGGCCGCCAAAAACATTCAGTACTTC
CDR3 protein: CATSRGVQGAAKNIQYF

J gene: TRBJ2-3
D gene: TRBD1
clone size: NA
V gene: TRBV2
CDR3 DNA: TGTGCCAGCAGTGACCCGGGACAGGGAACAGATACGCAGTATTTT
CDR3 protein: CASSDPGQGTDTQYF

J gene: TRBJ1-1
D gene: NA
clone size: NA
V gene: TRBV7-3
CDR3 DNA: TGTGCCAGCAGCTTAACAGGGGTAAACACTGAAGCTTTCTTT
CDR3 protein: CASSLTGVNTEAFF

J gene: TRBJ1-2
D gene: NA
clone size: NA
V gene: TRBV5-1
CDR3 DNA: TGCGCCAGCAGCTTTGGTCCAGGGACTAACTATGGCTACACCTTC
CDR3 protein: CASSFGPGTNYGYTF

J gene: TRBJ1-3
D gene: NA
clone size: NA
V gene: TRBV28
CDR3 DNA: TGTGCCACCCTCCGGGCTGGAAACACCATATATTTT
CDR3 protein: CATLRAGNTIYF

J gene: TRBJ2-7
D gene: NA
clone size: NA
V gene: TRBV5-5
CDR3 DNA: TGTGCCAGCAGCCTGGATGGAGGGGGCGGGCGGTCCTACGAGCAGTACTTC
CDR3 protein: CASSLDGGGGRSYEQYF

J gene: TRBJ1-2
D gene: NA
clone size: NA
V gene: TRBV19
CDR3 DNA: TGTGCCAGTAGTGTGAGAATGCACGAGGGAGGGAGGTATGGCTACACCTTC
CDR3 protein: CASSVRMHEGGRYGYTF

J gene: TRBJ2-7
D gene: TRBD1
clone size: NA
V gene: TRBV15
CDR3 DNA: TGTGCCACCAGCAGAAATTCGCTGGGACAGGGGGCGAGGTACTTC
CDR3 protein: CATSRNSLGQGARYF

J gene: TRBJ1-5
D gene: TRBD1
clone size: NA
V gene: TRBV6-5
CDR3 DNA: TGTGCCAGCAGTTTCAGACAGGGGGCCCAGCCCCAGCATTTT
CDR3 protein: CASSFRQGAQPQHF

J gene: TRBJ1-1
D gene: TRBD1
clone size: NA
V gene: TRBV3-1/TRBV3-2
CDR3 DNA: TGTGCCAGCAGCCAAGTGCAGGGGGAATCTGAAGCTTTCTTT
CDR3 protein: CASSQVQGESEAFF

J gene: TRBJ2-1
D gene: TRBD2
clone size: NA
V gene: TRBV19
CDR3 DNA: TGTGCCAGTACTAGCGGGAGGGCCGAGCAGTTCTTC
CDR3 protein: CASTSGRAEQFF

J gene: TRBJ2-2
D gene: NA
clone size: few
V gene: TRBV19
CDR3 DNA: TGTGCCAGTAGGGCAAGCGGTCGTGTCACCGGGGAGCTGTTTTTT
CDR3 protein: CASRASGRVTGELFF

J gene: TRBJ2-1
D gene: NA
clone size: NA
V gene: TRBV5-4
CDR3 DNA: TGTGCCAGCAGCTTGGCCGTGAGTGAGCAGTTCTTC
CDR3 protein: CASSLAVSEQFF

J gene: TRBJ1-2
D gene: NA
clone size: NA
V gene: TRBV12-3/TRBV12-4
CDR3 DNA: TGTGCCAGCAGTGGGACACCCCGGACTGGCTACACCTTC
CDR3 protein: CASSGTPRTGYTF

J gene: TRBJ2-2
D gene: NA
clone size: NA
V gene: TRBV19
CDR3 DNA: TGTGCCAGTAGTGGGATTGGACTGGGAGAGCTGTTTTTT
CDR3 protein: CASSGIGLGELFF

J gene: TRBJ1-6
D gene: TRBD1
clone size: NA
V gene: TRBV7-2
CDR3 DNA: TGTGCCAGCAGCTTGACAGGGAGATCCTATAATTCACCCCTCCACTTT
CDR3 protein: CASSLTGRSYNSPLHF

J gene: TRBJ1-6
D gene: TRBD1
clone size: few
V gene: TRBV10-3
CDR3 DNA: TGTGCCATCAGTGCACAGGGGCCCTCCTATAATTCACCCCTCCACTTT
CDR3 protein: CAISAQGPSYNSPLHF

J gene: TRBJ1-5
D gene: NA
clone size: NA
V gene: TRBV19
CDR3 DNA: TGTGCCAGTAGTATAGCTCTCCAGGAGCGGAATCAGCCCCAGCATTTT
CDR3 protein: CASSIALQERNQPQHF

J gene: TRBJ2-7
D gene: NA
clone size: NA
V gene: TRBV7-6
CDR3 DNA: TGTGCCAGCAGCTTCAGCACCGAGGTCGCCTCTTTCTGGGAGCAGTACTTC
CDR3 protein: CASSFSTEVASFWEQYF

J gene: TRBJ2-1
D gene: NA
clone size: NA
V gene: TRBV29-1
CDR3 DNA: TGCAGCGCTGCCCCGGGGGACAATGAGCAGTTCTTC
CDR3 protein: CSAAPGDNEQFF

J gene: TRBJ1-5
D gene: NA
clone size: NA
V gene: TRBV19
CDR3 DNA: TGTGCCAGTAGTATGCAGTCGGGATGGAGCAATCAGCCCCAGCATTTT
CDR3 protein: CASSMQSGWSNQPQHF

J gene: TRBJ2-7
D gene: TRBD2
clone size: NA
V gene: TRBV5-1
CDR3 DNA: TGCGCCAGCAGCGCCCGCTCAGAGCGGGAGGGTCGCGAGCAGTACTTC
CDR3 protein: CASSARSEREGREQYF

J gene: TRBJ2-1
D gene: TRBD2
clone size: NA
V gene: TRBV3-1/TRBV3-2
CDR3 DNA: TGTGCCAGCAGCCATCCTTGGACTAGCGGTAATGAGCAGTTCTTC
CDR3 protein: CASSHPWTSGNEQFF

J gene: TRBJ2-3
D gene: TRBD2
clone size: once
V gene: TRBV19
CDR3 DNA: TGTGCCAGTAGTTTTCGCTCCGGGACTAGCGGGAGGGCCGGGGGCACAGATACGCAGTATTTT
CDR3 protein: CASSFRSGTSGRAGGTDTQYF

J gene: TRBJ1-6
D gene: TRBD1
clone size: NA
V gene: TRBV27
CDR3 DNA: TGTGCCAGCAGGTACACAGGGGTTAATTCACCCCTCCACTTT
CDR3 protein: CASRYTGVNSPLHF